This entry lists 4 T cell receptor beta chains sequenced from one sample in a study of blood T cells in healthy people across ages. The second PCR ran about 6 to 11 cycles with a sample-barcoded 5' primer and J-beta primers. MiXCR, run by TCRdb on the 5' RACE reads, gives a single entry per CDR3 protein. The sample includes about 1.1 million distinct CDR3 sequences, 35% to 40% of them seen just once. Sequencing input: blood. The receptors derive from a man younger than 30 in good health.

As regards this clonotype: A junction boundary mismatches the germline segment, possibly from a read error. The chain recombines TRBV27 with TRBJ1-2, with 7 bases lining up with TRBD1. This CDR3 region has 15 residues. The germline V gene has CDR1 MNHEY and CDR2 SMNVEV (reference sequence). The CDR3: CASSYRGSLPYGCTF. The CDR3 nucleotides are TGTGCCAGCAGTTACAGGGGTTCGCTTCCTTATGGCTGCACCTTC.

On this clonotype: The junction differs from germline at one of its ends, possibly a read error. The chain has TRBV20-1 and TRBJ1-2; D is undetermined. CDR3 length: 12 amino acids. Per the germline V gene, CDR1 is DFQATT and CDR2 is SNEGSKA (reference sequence). The CDR3 bases are TGCAGTGCTAGAGAGAACAACTATGGCTACGCCTTC. It translates to CSARENNYGYAF.

This chain links TRBV20-1 with TRBJ2-7; TRBD2 aligns across 7 bases. The CDR3 length is 15 residues. Germline trimming cut 0 bases from V and 0 bases from J; bases unmatched to any gene: 5. Per germline, CDR1 DFQATT and CDR2 SNEGSKA (reference sequence). The CDR3 region is CSARDRGESSYEQYF. The CDR3, as DNA: TGCAGTGCTAGAGATCGGGGGGAGAGCTCCTACGAGCAGTACTTC.

This clonotype was counted a few times. V is TRBV7-2 and J is TRBJ2-1, with D hard to call. Germline values: CDR1 SGHTA, CDR2 FQGNSA. With 6 bases removed from V and 2 bases from J, the gap between germline ends came to 11 bases. This CDR3 region has 14 residues. The CDR3 sequence is CASSPRVAYNEQFF. CDR3 nucleotides: TGTGCCAGCAGTCCCCGGGTGGCCTACAATGAGCAGTTCTTC.